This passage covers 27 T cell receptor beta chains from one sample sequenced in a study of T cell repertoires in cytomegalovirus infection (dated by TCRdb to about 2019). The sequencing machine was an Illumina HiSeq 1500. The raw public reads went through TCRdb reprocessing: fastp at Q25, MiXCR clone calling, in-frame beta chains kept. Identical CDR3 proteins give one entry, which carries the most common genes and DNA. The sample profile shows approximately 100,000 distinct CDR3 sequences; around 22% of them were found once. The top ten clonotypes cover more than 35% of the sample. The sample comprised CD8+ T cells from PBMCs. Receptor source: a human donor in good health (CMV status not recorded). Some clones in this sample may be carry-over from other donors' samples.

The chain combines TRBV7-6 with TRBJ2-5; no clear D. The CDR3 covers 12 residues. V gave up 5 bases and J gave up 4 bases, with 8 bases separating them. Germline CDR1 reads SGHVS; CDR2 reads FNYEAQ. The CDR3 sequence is CASSDILETQYF. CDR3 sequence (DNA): TGTGCCAGCAGCGATATTTTAGAGACCCAGTACTTC. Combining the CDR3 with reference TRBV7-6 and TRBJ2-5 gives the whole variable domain GAGVSQSPRYKVTKRGQDVALRCDPISGHVSLYWYRQALGQGPEFLTYFNYEAQQDKSGLPNDRFSAERPEGSISTLTIQRTEQRDSAMYRCASSDILETQYFGPGTRLLVL.

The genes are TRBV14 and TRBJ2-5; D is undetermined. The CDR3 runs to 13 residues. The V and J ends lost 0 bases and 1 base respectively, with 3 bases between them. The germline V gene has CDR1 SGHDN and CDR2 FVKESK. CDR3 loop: CASSQEFQETQYF. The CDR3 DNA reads TGTGCCAGCAGCCAAGAATTCCAAGAGACCCAGTACTTC.

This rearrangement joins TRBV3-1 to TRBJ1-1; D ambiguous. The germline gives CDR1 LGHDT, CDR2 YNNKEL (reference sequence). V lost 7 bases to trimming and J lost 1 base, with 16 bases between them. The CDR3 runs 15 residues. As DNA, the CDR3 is TGTGCCAGCATCAACAAGGAGGAGGCGAACACTGAAGCTTTCTTT. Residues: CASINKEEANTEAFF.

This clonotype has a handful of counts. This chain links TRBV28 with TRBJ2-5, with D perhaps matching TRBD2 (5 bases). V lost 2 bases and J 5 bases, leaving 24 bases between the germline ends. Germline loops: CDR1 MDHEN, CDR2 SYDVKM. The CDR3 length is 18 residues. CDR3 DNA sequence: TGTGCCAGCAGTTTACCCCACCCTCCCGGGCTCCGAGGGGAGACCCAGTACTTC. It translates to CASSLPHPPGLRGETQYF.

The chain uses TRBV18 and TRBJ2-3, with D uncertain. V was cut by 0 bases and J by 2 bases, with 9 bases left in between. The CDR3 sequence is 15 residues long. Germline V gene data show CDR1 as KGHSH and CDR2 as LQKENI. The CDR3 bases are TGTGCCAGCTCACCACCGGTCCTCAACACAGATACGCAGTATTTT. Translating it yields CASSPPVLNTDTQYF. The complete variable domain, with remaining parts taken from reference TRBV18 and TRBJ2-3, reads NAGVMQNPRHLVRRRGQEARLRCSPMKGHSHVYWYRQLPEEGLKFMVYLQKENIIDESGMPKERFSAEFPKEGPSILRIQQVVRGDSAAYFCASSPPVLNTDTQYFGPGTRLTVL.

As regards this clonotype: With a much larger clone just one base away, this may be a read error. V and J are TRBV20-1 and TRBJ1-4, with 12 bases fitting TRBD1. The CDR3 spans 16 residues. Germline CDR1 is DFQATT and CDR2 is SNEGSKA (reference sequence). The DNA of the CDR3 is TGCAGTGCCCAGGGGGGACAGGGGGCTTCTAATGAAAGACTGTTTTTT. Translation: CSAQGGQGASNERLFF.

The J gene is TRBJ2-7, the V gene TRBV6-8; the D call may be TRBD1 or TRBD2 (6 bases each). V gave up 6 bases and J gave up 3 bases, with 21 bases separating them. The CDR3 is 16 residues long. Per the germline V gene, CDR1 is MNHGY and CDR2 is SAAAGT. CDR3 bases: TGTGCCAGCAGGCCTATGACGGGGGCTAAAGTCTACGAGCAGTACTTC. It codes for CASRPMTGAKVYEQYF.

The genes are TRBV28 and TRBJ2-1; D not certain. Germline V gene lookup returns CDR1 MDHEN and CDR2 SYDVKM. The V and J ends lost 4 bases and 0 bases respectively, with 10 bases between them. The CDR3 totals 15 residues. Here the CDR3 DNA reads TGTGCCAGCAGTTCCCAAGGGATCTCCTACAATGAGCAGTTCTTC. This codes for CASSSQGISYNEQFF.

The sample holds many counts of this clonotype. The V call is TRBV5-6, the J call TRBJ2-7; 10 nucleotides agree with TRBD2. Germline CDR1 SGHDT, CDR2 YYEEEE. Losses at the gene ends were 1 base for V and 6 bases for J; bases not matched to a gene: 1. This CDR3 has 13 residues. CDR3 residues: CASSLTSGTEQYF. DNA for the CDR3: TGTGCCAGCAGCTTGACTAGCGGGACCGAGCAGTACTTC.

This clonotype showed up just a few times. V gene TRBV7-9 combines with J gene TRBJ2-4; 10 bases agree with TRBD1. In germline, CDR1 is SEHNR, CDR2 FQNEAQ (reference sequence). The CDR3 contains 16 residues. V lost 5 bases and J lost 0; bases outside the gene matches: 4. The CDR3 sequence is CASSATGGAAKNIQYF. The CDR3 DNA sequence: TGTGCCAGCAGCGCGACAGGGGGCGCAGCCAAAAACATTCAGTACTTC.

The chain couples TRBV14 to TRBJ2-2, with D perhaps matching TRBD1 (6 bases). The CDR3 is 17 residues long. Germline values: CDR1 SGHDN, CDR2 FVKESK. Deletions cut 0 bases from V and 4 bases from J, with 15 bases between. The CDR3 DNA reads TGTGCCAGCAGCCAAGATCTGAGGGGGTATATCACCGGGGAGCTGTTTTTT. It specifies CASSQDLRGYITGELFF.

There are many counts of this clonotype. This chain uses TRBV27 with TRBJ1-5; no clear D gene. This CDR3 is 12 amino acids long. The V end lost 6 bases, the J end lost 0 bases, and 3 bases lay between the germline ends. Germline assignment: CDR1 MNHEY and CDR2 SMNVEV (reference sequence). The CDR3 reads CASRDSNQPQHF. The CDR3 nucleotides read TGTGCCAGCAGAGATAGCAATCAGCCCCAGCATTTT.

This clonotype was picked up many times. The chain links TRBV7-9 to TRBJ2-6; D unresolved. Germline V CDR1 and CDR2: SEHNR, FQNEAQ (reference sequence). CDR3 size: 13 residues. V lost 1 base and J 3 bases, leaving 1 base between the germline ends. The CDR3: CASSLVGANVLTF. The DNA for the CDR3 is TGTGCCAGCAGCTTAGTTGGGGCCAACGTCCTGACTTTC.

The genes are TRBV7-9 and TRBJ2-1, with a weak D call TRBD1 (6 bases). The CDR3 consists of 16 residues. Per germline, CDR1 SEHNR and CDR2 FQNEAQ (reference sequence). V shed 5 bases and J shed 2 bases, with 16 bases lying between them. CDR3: CASSPKQGKPYNEQFF. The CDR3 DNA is TGTGCCAGCAGCCCAAAACAGGGCAAGCCCTACAATGAGCAGTTCTTC.

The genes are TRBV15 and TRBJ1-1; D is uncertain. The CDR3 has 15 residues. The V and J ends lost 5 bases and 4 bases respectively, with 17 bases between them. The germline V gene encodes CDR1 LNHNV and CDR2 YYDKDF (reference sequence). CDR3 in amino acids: CATSRTTGIGTEAFF. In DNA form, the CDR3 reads TGTGCCACCAGCCGGACTACTGGGATTGGCACTGAAGCTTTCTTT.

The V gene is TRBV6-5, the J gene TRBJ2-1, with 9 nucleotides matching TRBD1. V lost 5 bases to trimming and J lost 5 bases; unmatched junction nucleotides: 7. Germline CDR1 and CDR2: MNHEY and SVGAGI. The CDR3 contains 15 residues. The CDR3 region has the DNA TGTGCCAGCAGTGGCCCGGGACAGGGTCACAATGAGCAGTTCTTC. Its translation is CASSGPGQGHNEQFF.

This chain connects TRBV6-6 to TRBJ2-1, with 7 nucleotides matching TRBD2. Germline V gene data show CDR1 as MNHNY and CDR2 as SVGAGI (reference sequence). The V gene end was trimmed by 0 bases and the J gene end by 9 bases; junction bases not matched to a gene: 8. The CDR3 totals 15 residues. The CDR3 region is CASSYSLRGKGEQFF. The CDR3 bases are TGTGCCAGCAGTTACTCATTGCGGGGGAAGGGTGAGCAGTTCTTC.

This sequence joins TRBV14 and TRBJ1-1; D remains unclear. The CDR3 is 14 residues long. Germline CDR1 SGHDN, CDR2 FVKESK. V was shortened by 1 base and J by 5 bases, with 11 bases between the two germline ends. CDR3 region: CASSQGWVGTEAFF. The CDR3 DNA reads TGTGCCAGCAGCCAAGGATGGGTTGGAACTGAAGCTTTCTTT.

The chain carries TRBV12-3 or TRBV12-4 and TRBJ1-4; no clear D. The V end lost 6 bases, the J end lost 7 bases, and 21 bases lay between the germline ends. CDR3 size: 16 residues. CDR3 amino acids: CASRSNPGGMGEKLFF. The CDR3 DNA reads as TGTGCCAGCAGGAGTAACCCGGGAGGGATGGGTGAAAAACTGTTTTTT.

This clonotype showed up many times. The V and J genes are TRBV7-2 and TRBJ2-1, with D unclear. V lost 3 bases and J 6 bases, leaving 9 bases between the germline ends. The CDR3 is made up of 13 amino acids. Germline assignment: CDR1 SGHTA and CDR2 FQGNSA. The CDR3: CASSFGGGNEQFF. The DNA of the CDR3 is TGTGCCAGCAGCTTCGGCGGCGGCAATGAGCAGTTCTTC. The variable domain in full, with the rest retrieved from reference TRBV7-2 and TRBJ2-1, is GAGVSQSPSNKVTEKGKDVELRCDPISGHTALYWYRQSLGQGLEFLIYFQGNSAPDKSGLPSDRFSAERTGGSVSTLTIQRTQQEDSAVYLCASSFGGGNEQFFGPGTRLTVL.

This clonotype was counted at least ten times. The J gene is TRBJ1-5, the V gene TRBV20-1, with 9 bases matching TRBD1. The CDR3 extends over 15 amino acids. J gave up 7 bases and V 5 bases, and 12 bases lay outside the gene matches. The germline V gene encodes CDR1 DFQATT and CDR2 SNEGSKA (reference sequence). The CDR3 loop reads CSARDRDTTLQPQHF. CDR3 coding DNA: TGCAGTGCTCGGGACAGGGATACGACCTTACAGCCCCAGCATTTT.

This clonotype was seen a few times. The CDR3 sequence is CASSPWVAGPDEQYF. Here the CDR3 DNA reads TGTGCCAGCAGCCCCTGGGTAGCAGGGCCTGACGAGCAGTACTTC. V gene TRBV9 combines with J gene TRBJ2-7; possible D gene TRBD1, 5 bases. Per the germline V gene, CDR1 is SGDLS and CDR2 is YYNGEE. V was cut by 4 bases and J by 5 bases, with 19 bases left in between. The length of the CDR3 is 15 residues.

This chain's CDR3 is CASSLFGAEAFF. The CDR3 DNA reads as TGTGCCAGCAGCTTATTCGGGGCTGAAGCTTTCTTT. V is TRBV7-6 and J is TRBJ1-1; no clear D gene. The CDR3 loop spans 12 amino acids. Germline-derived CDR1 and CDR2 are SGHVS and FNYEAQ. The V end was cut by 2 bases, the J end by 6 bases, with 7 bases between. Full variable domain (remainder filled in from reference TRBV7-6 and TRBJ1-1): GAGVSQSPRYKVTKRGQDVALRCDPISGHVSLYWYRQALGQGPEFLTYFNYEAQQDKSGLPNDRFSAERPEGSISTLTIQRTEQRDSAMYRCASSLFGAEAFFGQGTRLTVV.

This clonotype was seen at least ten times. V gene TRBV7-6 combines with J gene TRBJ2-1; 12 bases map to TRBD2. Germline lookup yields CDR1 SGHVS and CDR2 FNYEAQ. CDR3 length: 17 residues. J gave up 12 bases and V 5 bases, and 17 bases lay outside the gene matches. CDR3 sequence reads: CASSQGRGLAGITGQFF. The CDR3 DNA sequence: TGTGCCAGCAGCCAAGGGCGAGGACTAGCGGGGATAACAGGGCAGTTCTTC.

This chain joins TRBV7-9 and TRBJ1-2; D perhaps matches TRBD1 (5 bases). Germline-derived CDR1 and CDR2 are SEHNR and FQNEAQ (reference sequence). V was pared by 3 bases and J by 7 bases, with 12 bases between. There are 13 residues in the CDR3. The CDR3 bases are TGTGCCAGCAGCTTGCCGGCGAGGGGTGGCTACACCTTC. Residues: CASSLPARGGYTF.

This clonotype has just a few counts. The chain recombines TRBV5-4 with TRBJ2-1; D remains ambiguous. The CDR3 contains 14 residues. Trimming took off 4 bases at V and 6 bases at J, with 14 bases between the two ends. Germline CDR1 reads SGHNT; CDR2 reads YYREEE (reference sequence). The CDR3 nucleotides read TGTGCCAGCAGCCAGCGACTGGCATTCAATGAGCAGTTCTTC. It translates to CASSQRLAFNEQFF. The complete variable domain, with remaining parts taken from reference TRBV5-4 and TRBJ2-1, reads ETGVTQSPTHLIKTRGQQVTLRCSSQSGHNTVSWYQQALGQGPQFIFQYYREEENGRGNFPPRFSGLQFPNYSSELNVNALELDDSALYLCASSQRLAFNEQFFGPGTRLTVL.

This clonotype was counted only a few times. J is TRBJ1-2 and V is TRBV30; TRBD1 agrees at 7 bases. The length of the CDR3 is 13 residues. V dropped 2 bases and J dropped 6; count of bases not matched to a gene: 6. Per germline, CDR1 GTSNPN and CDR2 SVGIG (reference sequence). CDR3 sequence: CAWSSQGIDGYTF. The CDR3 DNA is TGTGCCTGGAGTTCACAGGGGATCGATGGCTACACCTTC.